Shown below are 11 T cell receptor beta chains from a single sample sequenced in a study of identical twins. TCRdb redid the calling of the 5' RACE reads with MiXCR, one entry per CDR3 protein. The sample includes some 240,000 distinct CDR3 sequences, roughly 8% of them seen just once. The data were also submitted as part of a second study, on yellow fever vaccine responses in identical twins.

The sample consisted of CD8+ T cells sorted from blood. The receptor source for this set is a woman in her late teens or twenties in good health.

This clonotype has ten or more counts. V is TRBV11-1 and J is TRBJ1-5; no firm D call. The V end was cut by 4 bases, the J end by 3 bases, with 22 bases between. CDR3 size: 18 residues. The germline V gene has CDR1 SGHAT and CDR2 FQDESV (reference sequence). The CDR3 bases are TGTGCCAGCAGCTCAGCCATGGTGGAGGGTTTCGACAATCAGCCCCAGCATTTT. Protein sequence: CASSSAMVEGFDNQPQHF. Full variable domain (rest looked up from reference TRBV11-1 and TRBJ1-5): EAEVAQSPRYKITEKSQAVAFWCDPISGHATLYWYRQILGQGPELLVQFQDESVVDDSQLPKDRFSAERLKGVDSTLKIQPAELGDSAMYLCASSSAMVEGFDNQPQHFGDGTRLSIL.

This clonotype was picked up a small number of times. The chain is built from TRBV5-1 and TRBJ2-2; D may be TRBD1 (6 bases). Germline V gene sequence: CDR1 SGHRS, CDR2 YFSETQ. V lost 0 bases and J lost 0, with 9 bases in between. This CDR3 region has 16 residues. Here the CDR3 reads CASSLGEGANTGELFF. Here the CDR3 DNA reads TGCGCCAGCAGCTTGGGTGAGGGGGCGAACACCGGGGAGCTGTTTTTT.

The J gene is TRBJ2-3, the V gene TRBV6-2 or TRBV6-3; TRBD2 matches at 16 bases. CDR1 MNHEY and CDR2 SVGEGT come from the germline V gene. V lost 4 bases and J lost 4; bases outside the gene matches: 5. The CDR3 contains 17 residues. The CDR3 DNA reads TGTGCCAGCAGTTCGGGACTAGCGGGGGGGCCCTCAGATACGCAGTATTTT. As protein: CASSSGLAGGPSDTQYF.

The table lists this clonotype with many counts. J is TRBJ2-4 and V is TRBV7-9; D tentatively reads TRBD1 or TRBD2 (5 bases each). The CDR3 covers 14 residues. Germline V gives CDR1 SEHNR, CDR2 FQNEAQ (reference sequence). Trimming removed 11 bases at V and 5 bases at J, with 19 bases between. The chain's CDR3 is CAYSGAGTQNIQYF. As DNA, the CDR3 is TGTGCCTACTCCGGGGCAGGGACCCAAAACATTCAGTACTTC.

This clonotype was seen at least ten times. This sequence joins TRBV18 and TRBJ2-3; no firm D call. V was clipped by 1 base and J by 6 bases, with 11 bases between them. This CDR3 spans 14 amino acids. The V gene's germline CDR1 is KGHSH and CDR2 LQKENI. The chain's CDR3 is CASSPREVLDTQYF. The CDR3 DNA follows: TGTGCCAGCTCACCACGCGAGGTGCTGGATACGCAGTATTTT.

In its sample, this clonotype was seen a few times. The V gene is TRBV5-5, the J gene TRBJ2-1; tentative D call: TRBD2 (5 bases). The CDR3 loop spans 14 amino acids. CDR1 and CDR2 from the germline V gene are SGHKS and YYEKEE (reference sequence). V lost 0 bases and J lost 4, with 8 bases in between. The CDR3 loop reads CASSLDGLYNEQFF. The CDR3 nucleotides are TGTGCCAGCAGCTTGGACGGACTTTACAATGAGCAGTTCTTC.

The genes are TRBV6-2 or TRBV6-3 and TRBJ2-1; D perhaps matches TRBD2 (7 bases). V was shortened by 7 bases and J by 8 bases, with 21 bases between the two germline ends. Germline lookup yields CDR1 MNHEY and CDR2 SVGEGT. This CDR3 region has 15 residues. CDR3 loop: CASTPPGGELYEQFF. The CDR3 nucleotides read TGTGCCAGCACCCCCCCGGGGGGCGAACTCTATGAGCAGTTCTTC.

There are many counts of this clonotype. The CDR3 protein is CASSFSIYRDSTDTQYF. CDR3 bases: TGTGCCAGCAGTTTTTCGATATACCGGGACAGCACAGATACGCAGTATTTT. V and J are TRBV28 and TRBJ2-3; D is perhaps TRBD1 or TRBD2 (5 bases each). V gave up 3 bases and J gave up 0 bases, with 16 bases separating them. The CDR3 loop spans 17 amino acids. Germline V CDR1 and CDR2: MDHEN, SYDVKM. The entire variable domain, with the rest obtained from reference TRBV28 and TRBJ2-3, is as follows: DVKVTQSSRYLVKRTGEKVFLECVQDMDHENMFWYRQDPGLGLRLIYFSYDVKMKEKGDIPEGYSVSREKKERFSLILESASTNQTSMYLCASSFSIYRDSTDTQYFGPGTRLTVL.

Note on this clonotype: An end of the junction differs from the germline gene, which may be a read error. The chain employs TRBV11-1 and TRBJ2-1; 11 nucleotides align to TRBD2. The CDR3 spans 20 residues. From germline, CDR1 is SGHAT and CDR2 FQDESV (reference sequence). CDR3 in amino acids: CASSLAGTSGLIRYYNEQFF. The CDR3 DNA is TGTGCCAGCAGCCTAGCCGGGACTAGCGGCCTAATCAGATACTACAATGAGCAGTTCTTC. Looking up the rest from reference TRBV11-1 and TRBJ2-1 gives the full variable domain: EAEVAQSPRYKITEKSQAVAFWCDPISGHATLYWYRQILGQGPELLVQFQDESVVDDSQLPKDRFSAERLKGVDSTLKIQPAELGDSAMYLCASSLAGTSGLIRYYNEQFFGPGTRLTVL.

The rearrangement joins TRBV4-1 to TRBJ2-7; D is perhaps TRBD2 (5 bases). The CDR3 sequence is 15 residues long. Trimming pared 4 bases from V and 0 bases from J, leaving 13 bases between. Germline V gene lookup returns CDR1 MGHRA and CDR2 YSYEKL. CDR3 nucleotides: TGCGCCAGCAGCCCGGAGGCGCGTAGCTCCTACGAGCAGTACTTC. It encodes CASSPEARSSYEQYF.

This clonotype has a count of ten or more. CDR3 region: CASSSSSSYEQYF. The CDR3 DNA sequence: TGTGCCAGCAGCTCGAGCAGCTCCTACGAGCAGTACTTC. This chain uses TRBV7-9 with TRBJ2-7; D gene unclear. The CDR3 sequence is 13 residues long. Trimming shortened V by 4 bases and J by 0 bases, and 7 bases separated the two germline ends. CDR1 SEHNR and CDR2 FQNEAQ come from the germline V gene (reference sequence).